The clone carrying this TCR beta chain came up a few times. As yet, its antigen is unknown. This entry belongs to a study of blood T cells in healthy people across ages. Findings and caveats of the study: Per million T cells, TCR beta diversity dropped about linearly as age rose.

There were healthy Caucasian individuals from Russia, aged roughly 6 to 90, serving as donors. At least 7 million PBMCs were isolated per sample. Extraction of total RNA produced a minimum of 5 micrograms from each sample. The authors ran a second PCR of about 6 to 11 cycles using a sample-barcoded 5' primer and a J-beta primer mix. From the 5' RACE reads, TCRdb called clonotypes with MiXCR, one entry per CDR3 protein. The sample gives 1.5 million to 2 million distinct CDR3 sequences, about 50% of which show up once; more than 2% is in the top ten. The CDR3 is 15 amino acids. Germline V gene sequence: CDR1 MGHDK, CDR2 SYGVNS. The V gene lost 7 bases and the J gene lost 5 bases, with 17 bases spanning the gap.

Sequenced material: blood. This chain connects TRBV25-1 to TRBJ1-4, with D possibly TRBD1 on 6 matching bases. This TCR came from a woman between 40 and 50 years old in good health. The CDR3, as DNA: TGTGCCAGCAAGACAACCGGGACACCCAATGAAAAACTGTTTTTT. It yields the protein CASKTTGTPNEKLFF.